Below, 14 T cell receptor beta chains from the same sample are listed, as sequenced in a study of blood T cell repertoires in COVID-19. The assay was immunoSEQ multiplex PCR, and TCRdb's table has in-frame clones only and misses some. Of 200,000 to 250,000 clones in the sample, approximately 90% are singletons; the top ten hold approximately 3.7%. The specimen was PBMCs or T cells enriched from blood (not recorded which). Every receptor here comes from a woman in her 30s who had recovered from COVID-19.

The chain uses TRBV3-1 (or the pseudogene TRBV3-2) and TRBJ1-5, with TRBD1 as a possible D gene (5 bases). The CDR3 has 13 residues. V lost 4 bases, J lost 6 bases, and 10 bases lay in between. Per the germline V gene, CDR1 is LGHDT and CDR2 is YNNKEL (reference sequence). The CDR3 bases are TGTGCCAGCAGCCGTCTTCAGGGTCAGCCCCAGCATTTT. Its protein is CASSRLQGQPQHF.

This chain connects TRBV5-1 to TRBJ2-5; 7 nucleotides line up with TRBD2. The junction had 6 bases not matched to a gene; V was cut back by 4 bases and J by 3 bases. This CDR3 comprises 14 residues. Germline assignment: CDR1 SGHRS and CDR2 YFSETQ. The DNA for the CDR3 is TGCGCCAGCAGCGTATCCGGGACTAAAGAGACCCAGTACTTC. Its protein product is CASSVSGTKETQYF.

This clone came up a few times. The J gene is TRBJ1-1, the V gene TRBV2; D may be TRBD1 (5 bases). This CDR3 comprises 15 residues. Germline CDR1 and CDR2: SNHLY and FYNNEI. Trimming left V 8 bases short and J 5 bases short, with 21 bases between. The CDR3 region is CASPFFSVGGTEAFF. The CDR3 DNA sequence: TGTGCCAGCCCGTTCTTCAGTGTCGGGGGTACTGAAGCTTTCTTT.

The chain recombines TRBV7-8 with TRBJ2-7, with TRBD1 matching over 8 bases. There are 14 residues in the CDR3. Losses at the gene ends were 5 bases for V and 5 bases for J; bases not matched to a gene: 8. Germline V gene lookup returns CDR1 SGHVS and CDR2 FQNEAQ. The chain's CDR3 is CASSTGQGWDEQYF. The CDR3 bases are TGTGCCAGCAGCACCGGACAGGGCTGGGACGAGCAGTACTTC. Drawing the rest from reference TRBV7-8 and TRBJ2-7, the complete variable domain is GAGVSQSPRYKVAKRGQDVALRCDPISGHVSLFWYQQALGQGPEFLTYFQNEAQLDKSGLPSDRFFAERPEGSVSTLKIQRTQQEDSAVYLCASSTGQGWDEQYFGPGTRLTVT.

The chain combines TRBV4-1 with TRBJ1-1, with 8 bases aligning to TRBD1. V shed 1 base and J 1 base; nucleotides not matched to a gene: 8. In germline, CDR1 is MGHRA, CDR2 YSYEKL. The CDR3 length is 17 residues. The CDR3 protein is CASSQGRTGLRNTEAFF. CDR3 bases: TGCGCCAGCAGCCAAGGGCGGACAGGGCTCAGGAACACTGAAGCTTTCTTT.

The V call is TRBV27, the J call TRBJ1-1; maybe TRBD1 (6 bases). The CDR3 is 14 amino acids. Trimming removed 6 bases from V and 0 bases from J, with 11 bases in between. Germline loops: CDR1 MNHEY, CDR2 SMNVEV (reference sequence). The CDR3 reads CASRMGALNTEAFF. The CDR3 DNA reads TGTGCCAGCAGAATGGGGGCGCTGAACACTGAAGCTTTCTTT.

This clone was seen more than once but under ten times. The chain recombines TRBV30 with TRBJ1-5; possibly TRBD1 for D (6 bases). The V end was cut by 3 bases, the J end by 4 bases, with 10 bases between. The CDR3 runs 13 residues. Germline loops: CDR1 GTSNPN, CDR2 SVGIG (reference sequence). CDR3 residues: CAWSYRANQPQHF. The CDR3, as DNA: TGTGCCTGGAGCTACAGGGCTAATCAGCCCCAGCATTTT. Drawing the rest from reference TRBV30 and TRBJ1-5, the complete variable domain is SQTIHQWPATLVQPVGSPLSLECTVEGTSNPNLYWYRQAAGRGLQLLFYSVGIGQISSEVPQNLSASRPQDRQFILSSKKLLLSDSGFYLCAWSYRANQPQHFGDGTRLSIL.

The chain couples TRBV3-1 (or the pseudogene TRBV3-2) to TRBJ2-1; D is unclear. This CDR3 has 13 amino acids. With 7 bases removed from V and 10 bases from J, the gap between germline ends came to 17 bases. Germline V gene lookup returns CDR1 LGHDT and CDR2 YNNKEL (reference sequence). The CDR3 region is CASTPPDRREQFF. DNA for the CDR3: TGTGCCAGCACCCCACCCGACCGCAGGGAGCAGTTCTTC.

V gene TRBV5-1 combines with J gene TRBJ1-4; D not resolved. V was shortened by 0 bases and J by 8 bases, with 8 bases between the two germline ends. Germline assignment: CDR1 SGHRS and CDR2 YFSETQ. The CDR3 is 13 residues long. CDR3 in amino acids: CASSLAVREKLFF. The CDR3 DNA reads TGCGCCAGCAGCTTGGCCGTCCGGGAAAAACTGTTTTTT.

The J gene is TRBJ2-6, the V gene TRBV28; D is unresolved. Germline V CDR1 and CDR2: MDHEN, SYDVKM. The CDR3 is made up of 14 amino acids. V was cut by 7 bases and J by 3 bases, with 10 bases left in between. For the CDR3, the DNA is TGTGCCAGCAACGAGGTTCATGGGGCCAACGTCCTGACTTTC. Its translation is CASNEVHGANVLTF.

This clone was recorded at least ten times. This chain links TRBV5-3 with TRBJ1-6; TRBD1 matches at 7 bases. TRBV5-3 is designated an ORF whose function remains uncertain. Losses at the gene ends were 3 bases for V and 2 bases for J; bases not matched to a gene: 5. The CDR3 is 16 amino acids. CDR3 nucleotide sequence: TGTGCCAGAAGCTCGGGGCAGGGGGCCTATAATTCACCCCTCCACTTT. The encoded protein is CARSSGQGAYNSPLHF.

The genes are TRBV3-1 (or the pseudogene TRBV3-2) and TRBJ1-2; 8 positions match TRBD1. Germline CDR1 reads LGHDT; CDR2 reads YNNKEL (reference sequence). This CDR3 has 14 residues. With V trimmed by 1 base and J by 4 bases, 2 bases remained unmatched. Here the CDR3 reads CASSQAGQAYGYTF. For the CDR3, the DNA is TGTGCCAGCAGCCAAGCGGGACAGGCCTATGGCTACACCTTC.

The genes are TRBV30 and TRBJ2-7; 12 nucleotides match TRBD2. The CDR3 consists of 15 residues. Per germline, CDR1 GTSNPN and CDR2 SVGIG (reference sequence). Trimming cost V 2 bases and J 6 bases; bases outside gene matches: 8. The CDR3 loop is CAWSLRTSGESEQYF. The CDR3 DNA is TGTGCCTGGAGTCTAAGGACTAGCGGGGAAAGCGAGCAGTACTTC.

V is TRBV11-2 and J is TRBJ1-2, with unresolved D. Trimming cost V 1 base and J 6 bases, with 6 bases left between them. Germline values: CDR1 SGHAT, CDR2 FQNNGV. This CDR3 contains 12 residues. The CDR3 coding sequence is TGTGCCAGCAGCTTAGTAGATGATGGCTACACCTTC. Protein sequence: CASSLVDDGYTF.